Presented here are 32 T cell receptor beta chains from one specimen sequenced in a study of CD8 T cells in Susac syndrome. The authors reverse transcribed roughly 0.5 to 1 ug RNA with random hexamers. MiXCR, applied by TCRdb to the immunoSEQ multiplex PCR reads, yields one record per CDR3 protein. The table shows around 200,000 distinct CDR3 sequences, with 85% to 95% occurring only once. Sequencing was performed on CD4+ T cells from PBMCs. The receptors here all came from a human donor in good health.

A single count supports this clonotype. This chain connects TRBV27 to TRBJ2-7, with D possibly TRBD2 on 6 matching bases. The germline gives CDR1 MNHEY, CDR2 SMNVEV (reference sequence). The CDR3 has 14 amino acids. Trimming took off 6 bases at V and 0 bases at J, with 12 bases between the two ends. The CDR3 region has the DNA TGTGCCAGCAGCGTCCGGGGGAGCTCCTACGAGCAGTACGTC. Translation gives CASSVRGSSYEQYV.

The gene calls are TRBV3-1 and TRBJ1-2, with D uncertain. Trimming cost V 5 bases and J 6 bases, with 10 bases left between them. The CDR3 contains 12 residues. Germline V CDR1 and CDR2: LGHDT, YNNKEL (reference sequence). The CDR3 DNA sequence: TGTGCCAGCAGCGCCCAAGCAAATGGCTACACCTTC. Its translation: CASSAQANGYTF.

The CDR3 spells CASRDNRGRRNQPQHF. The CDR3 DNA is TGTGCCAGCAGGGATAACAGGGGGCGTCGGAATCAGCCCCAGCATTTT. J is TRBJ1-5 and V is TRBV12-3 or TRBV12-4; TRBD1 matches at 9 bases. J gave up 4 bases and V 6 bases, and 10 bases lay outside the gene matches. This CDR3 contains 16 residues.

The genes are TRBV24-1 and TRBJ1-1; TRBD1 might be the D (6 bases). The CDR3 runs 15 residues. The germline V and J ends were trimmed by 3 bases and 4 bases, with 14 bases remaining between them. Germline values: CDR1 KGHDR, CDR2 SFDVKD. The CDR3 sequence: CATSDPGGRSTEAFF. The CDR3 region has the DNA TGTGCCACCAGTGATCCGGGGGGGCGGAGCACTGAAGCTTTCTTT.

The V gene is TRBV10-3, the J gene TRBJ2-7; D unresolved. This CDR3 is built from 13 residues. Per germline, CDR1 ENHRY and CDR2 SYGVKD. Trimming took 6 bases from V and 2 from J, leaving 11 bases between them. The CDR3 loop is CAIRADAPYEQYF. DNA of the CDR3: TGTGCCATCAGGGCGGATGCGCCCTACGAGCAGTACTTC.

The genes are TRBV4-1 and TRBJ1-1, with unresolved D. This CDR3 contains 12 residues. Germline lookup yields CDR1 MGHRA and CDR2 YSYEKL. V was shortened by 5 bases and J by 7 bases, with 11 bases between the two germline ends. CDR3 DNA sequence: TGCGCCAGCAGCGTGTGGTCCGGTGAAGCTTTCTTT. Amino acid sequence: CASSVWSGEAFF.

CDR3 loop: CSVDREYGYTF. In DNA form, the CDR3 reads TGCAGCGTTGATAGGGAATATGGCTACACCTTC. The chain couples TRBV29-1 to TRBJ1-2; D ambiguous. The CDR3 is 11 amino acids. V was pared by 3 bases and J by 5 bases, with 7 bases between. Germline V gene data show CDR1 as SQVTM and CDR2 as ANQGSEA.

The chain combines TRBV20-1 with TRBJ1-1; D ambiguous. Germline CDR1 is DFQATT and CDR2 is SNEGSKA (reference sequence). V was clipped by 3 bases and J by 2 bases, with 4 bases between them. The CDR3 length is 11 residues. The CDR3 protein is CSASINTEAFF. The CDR3 DNA reads TGCAGTGCTAGTATAAACACTGAAGCTTTCTTT.

V usage is TRBV3-1 and J usage is TRBJ2-7, with D perhaps matching TRBD2 (6 bases). Germline V gives CDR1 LGHDT, CDR2 YNNKEL (reference sequence). V was cut by 7 bases and J by 4 bases, with 20 bases left in between. The CDR3 consists of 15 residues. CDR3 residues: CASTLGVTGTYEQYF. In DNA form, the CDR3 reads TGTGCCAGCACCCTGGGGGTCACGGGGACTTACGAGCAGTACTTC.

The gene calls are TRBV7-8 and TRBJ2-1; 12 nucleotides match TRBD2. The germline gives CDR1 SGHVS, CDR2 FQNEAQ. V was clipped by 1 base and J by 10 bases; unmatched bases: 17. The CDR3 covers 19 residues. The CDR3 sequence: CASSLVKVGSSGRAKEQFF. The CDR3 region has the DNA TGTGCCAGCAGCTTAGTTAAAGTCGGGTCTAGCGGGAGGGCCAAGGAGCAGTTCTTC.

The rearrangement uses TRBV7-9 and TRBJ2-7; no firm D call. The CDR3 extends over 18 amino acids. Germline CDR1 reads SEHNR; CDR2 reads FQNEAQ (reference sequence). V was clipped by 5 bases and J by 0 bases, with 23 bases between them. The CDR3 DNA is TGTGCCAGCAGCCTCATACCCCGGACGGGTTCGAGCTCCTACGAGCAGTACTTC. Translation: CASSLIPRTGSSSYEQYF.

This clonotype is a singleton in its sample. This sequence joins TRBV4-3 and TRBJ1-6, with no clear D. Looked up from germline, CDR1 is LGHNA and CDR2 is YSLEER. The V end was cut by 0 bases, the J end by 6 bases, with 15 bases between. The CDR3 runs 17 residues. The CDR3 reads CASSQEHLGSGNSPLHF. The CDR3, as DNA: TGCGCCAGCAGCCAAGAGCACCTAGGCTCTGGTAATTCACCCCTCCACTTT.

V usage is TRBV4-3 and J usage is TRBJ2-7; D might be TRBD2 (5 bases). The germline CDR1 and CDR2 sequences are LGHNA and YSLEER. The CDR3 extends over 15 amino acids. V dropped 0 bases and J dropped 3 bases, with 12 bases sitting between them. The CDR3 sequence: CASSQERRQFYEQYF. The DNA for the CDR3 is TGCGCCAGCAGCCAAGAGAGGAGGCAGTTCTACGAGCAGTACTTC.

The V and J genes are TRBV7-8 and TRBJ1-1; D possibly corresponds to TRBD1 (6 bases). Germline CDR1 is SGHVS and CDR2 is FQNEAQ. The CDR3 loop spans 17 amino acids. Trimming removed 0 bases from V and 5 bases from J, with 19 bases in between. CDR3 sequence (DNA): TGTGCCAGCAGCTTAGCGTGGACAGCTGTGATGAGAACTGAAGCTTTCTTT. Residues: CASSLAWTAVMRTEAFF.

This chain uses TRBV20-1 with TRBJ2-5; tentatively, D is TRBD1 (6 bases). The germline V gene encodes CDR1 DFQATT and CDR2 SNEGSKA (reference sequence). The CDR3 covers 16 residues. Trimming stripped 5 bases from V and 4 bases from J, with 23 bases between. Here the CDR3 DNA reads TGCAGTGCTTGGATGGGAAAAGGGGGAATTTCAGAGACCCAGTACTTC. As protein: CSAWMGKGGISETQYF.

V and J are TRBV4-1 and TRBJ2-5; TRBD2 agrees at 10 bases. This CDR3 region has 15 residues. Germline CDR1 and CDR2: MGHRA and YSYEKL. V dropped 4 bases and J dropped 4; count of bases not matched to a gene: 6. CDR3 region: CASSRLAGARETQYF. In nucleotides, the CDR3 is TGCGCCAGCAGCCGGCTAGCGGGAGCCCGAGAGACCCAGTACTTC.

The V gene is TRBV2, the J gene TRBJ2-3; D might be TRBD1 (6 bases). CDR3 size: 14 residues. Germline V CDR1 and CDR2: SNHLY, FYNNEI. The V end lost 3 bases, the J end lost 8 bases, and 15 bases lay between the germline ends. The CDR3 loop reads CASSDLDRKTTQYF. In nucleotides, the CDR3 is TGTGCCAGCAGTGACCTTGACAGGAAAACTACGCAGTATTTT.

DNA for the CDR3: TGTGCCAGCAGCGTAGGAGAGGGGTCGACTTCTAACTATGGCTACACCTTC. Translated: CASSVGEGSTSNYGYTF. The chain uses TRBV9 and TRBJ1-2; weak D call: TRBD1 (5 bases). Germline values: CDR1 SGDLS, CDR2 YYNGEE. Trimming removed 0 bases from V and 0 bases from J, with 15 bases in between. CDR3 length: 17 amino acids.

V gene TRBV7-2 combines with J gene TRBJ2-4; D gene uncertain. CDR1 and CDR2 (germline): SGHTA, FQGNSA. V lost 3 bases to trimming and J lost 0 bases, with 12 bases between them. This CDR3 contains 16 residues. The CDR3 loop reads CASSFDTRLAKNIQYF. The CDR3 nucleotides read TGTGCCAGCAGCTTCGACACCCGCCTAGCCAAAAACATTCAGTACTTC. The whole variable domain, filled in from reference TRBV7-2 and TRBJ2-4, reads GAGVSQSPSNKVTEKGKDVELRCDPISGHTALYWYRQSLGQGLEFLIYFQGNSAPDKSGLPSDRFSAERTGGSVSTLTIQRTQQEDSAVYLCASSFDTRLAKNIQYFGAGTRLSVL.

The table lists this clonotype with a count of one. V and J are TRBV18 and TRBJ2-1, with TRBD2 matching over 10 bases. Per the germline V gene, CDR1 is KGHSH and CDR2 is LQKENI. This CDR3 contains 16 residues. The V and J ends lost 0 bases and 9 bases, in that order; junction bases with no gene match: 8. The CDR3 loop reads CASSPPSLAGEGEQFF. The CDR3 region has the DNA TGTGCCAGCTCACCACCATCCCTAGCGGGAGAAGGTGAGCAGTTCTTC.

This chain uses TRBV29-1 with TRBJ1-2; D possibly corresponds to TRBD1 (6 bases). The CDR3 sequence is 13 residues long. Germline CDR1 and CDR2: SQVTM and ANQGSEA. The germline V and J ends were trimmed by 4 bases and 8 bases, with 17 bases remaining between them. The CDR3: CSVGEDRATGYTF. The CDR3 DNA reads as TGCAGCGTTGGGGAGGACAGAGCTACGGGCTACACCTTC.

This chain uses TRBV29-1 with TRBJ2-3; no reliable D call. V shed 5 bases and J shed 1 base, with 7 bases lying between them. The V gene's germline CDR1 is SQVTM and CDR2 ANQGSEA. The CDR3 spans 12 residues. CDR3 in amino acids: CSVQRGTDTQYF. The DNA for the CDR3 is TGCAGCGTTCAGCGAGGCACAGATACGCAGTATTTT.

This clonotype was picked up one time. The rearrangement links TRBV20-1 to TRBJ2-3; TRBD2 matches at 8 bases. The V segment lost 4 bases and the J segment 1 base; nucleotides outside the gene matches: 13. The germline gives CDR1 DFQATT, CDR2 SNEGSKA (reference sequence). The CDR3 extends over 17 amino acids. The CDR3 coding sequence is TGCAGTGCTACGGGGGGGCTTCACAGCCTTCGCACAGATACGCAGTATTTT. It yields the protein CSATGGLHSLRTDTQYF.

This clonotype was seen once. The chain links TRBV4-1 to TRBJ1-4; D may be TRBD1 (5 bases). The germline V gene encodes CDR1 MGHRA and CDR2 YSYEKL. V lost 3 bases and J 7 bases, leaving 21 bases between the germline ends. This CDR3 is 17 amino acids long. CDR3 DNA sequence: TGCGCCAGCAGCCAGGACCCCGGAGGGACGCGTTCTGAAAAACTGTTTTTT. Translated, it gives CASSQDPGGTRSEKLFF.

The chain joins TRBV6-2 or TRBV6-3 to TRBJ1-5; TRBD1 is a possible D gene (5 bases). The germline gives CDR1 MNHEY, CDR2 SVGEGT. The CDR3 is 14 residues long. V was trimmed by 6 bases and J by 11 bases, leaving 20 bases between them. In nucleotides, the CDR3 is TGTGCCAGCAGGAAGGGGCCGGGTAGGGTGACCCAGCATTTT. It specifies CASRKGPGRVTQHF.

This chain joins TRBV28 and TRBJ1-4; 11 positions agree with TRBD1. This CDR3 is 16 amino acids long. The V and J ends lost 1 base and 8 bases, in that order; junction bases with no gene match: 6. In germline, CDR1 is MDHEN, CDR2 SYDVKM. The CDR3 coding sequence is TGTGCCAGCAGTTTATCTTCCGGGACAGGGGGGGAAAAACTGTTTTTT. Translation gives CASSLSSGTGGEKLFF. The full variable domain, completed using reference TRBV28 and TRBJ1-4, is DVKVTQSSRYLVKRTGEKVFLECVQDMDHENMFWYRQDPGLGLRLIYFSYDVKMKEKGDIPEGYSVSREKKERFSLILESASTNQTSMYLCASSLSSGTGGEKLFFGSGTQLSVL.

This rearrangement joins TRBV12-3 or TRBV12-4 to TRBJ2-1; the D gene could be TRBD1 or TRBD2 (5 bases each). V lost 6 bases to trimming and J lost 10 bases, with 16 bases between them. The CDR3 contains 13 residues. The CDR3: CASRRGRVNEQFF. CDR3 in DNA: TGTGCCAGCAGGAGGGGCCGGGTAAACGAGCAGTTCTTC.

This chain joins TRBV24-1 and TRBJ2-1; 9 nucleotides align to TRBD2. Trimming cost V 2 bases and J 9 bases; bases outside gene matches: 10. The length of the CDR3 is 16 residues. Germline V gene data show CDR1 as KGHDR and CDR2 as SFDVKD. The CDR3 nucleotides read TGTGCCACCAGTGATTATAGCGGGAGTTTGAAAGGTGAGCAGTTCTTC. Translating gives CATSDYSGSLKGEQFF.

This clonotype was detected once. The chain employs TRBV29-1 and TRBJ1-3; D is undetermined. This CDR3 contains 12 residues. In germline, CDR1 is SQVTM, CDR2 ANQGSEA. V lost 5 bases and J lost 0, with 5 bases in between. CDR3 in DNA: TGCAGCGTTAAGTCCTCTGGAAACACCATATATTTT. Translating gives CSVKSSGNTIYF.

The gene calls are TRBV28 and TRBJ2-7; D may be TRBD2 (5 bases). The V gene lost 4 bases and the J gene lost 6 bases, with 16 bases spanning the gap. Looked up from germline, CDR1 is MDHEN and CDR2 is SYDVKM. The CDR3 spans 14 residues. The CDR3 here is CASSSPGMSGEQYV. DNA for the CDR3: TGTGCCAGCAGTTCCCCGGGGATGAGTGGCGAGCAGTACGTC.

J is TRBJ2-7 and V is TRBV29-1, with D uncertain. Trimming took off 5 bases at V and 3 bases at J, with 8 bases between the two ends. Looked up from germline, CDR1 is SQVTM and CDR2 is ANQGSEA. The CDR3 consists of 11 residues. This chain's CDR3 is CSVRVSYEQYF. Written as DNA, the CDR3 is TGCAGCGTTCGGGTGAGCTACGAGCAGTACTTC.

The chain recombines TRBV2 with TRBJ2-1; 7 bases are shared with TRBD1. The V gene end was trimmed by 5 bases and the J gene end by 6 bases; junction bases not matched to a gene: 7. The CDR3 totals 14 residues. Germline V gene lookup returns CDR1 SNHLY and CDR2 FYNNEI. CDR3 in amino acids: CASSKYRDSNEQFF. The CDR3 nucleotides read TGTGCCAGCAGTAAATACCGGGACAGCAATGAGCAGTTCTTC.